The clone carrying this TCR delta chain has just a few counts. Per the germline V gene, CDR1 is TSWWSYY and CDR2 is QGS. This CDR3 comprises 20 residues. Trimming removed 2 bases at V and 1 base at J, with 26 bases between. This record comes from a study of gamma-delta chains in newborns, infants, children. The wider study: Microbial exposure reportedly drives polyclonal innate γδ T cell expansion after birth.

TCRdb fed the reads to CATT. The table records over 3,500 delta-chain clones, about two fifths of them present only once. V usage is TRDV1 and J usage is TRDJ1, with D tentatively TRDD2 (8 bases). Sequencing was performed on blood. The origin of this receptor is a child who received the measles vaccine. This CDR3 reads CALGESSYVGGMFGTDKLIF. For the CDR3, the DNA is TGTGCTCTTGGGGAATCTTCCTACGTAGGGGGGATGTTCGGCACCGATAAACTCATCTTT.